Listed here are 30 T cell receptor beta chains from one sample, sequenced in a study of response to subunit inactivated influenza vaccine. TCRdb passed the RT-PCR reads through MiXCR, listing each CDR3 protein once. The data contain 500,000 to 700,000 distinct CDR3 sequences, less than 25% of them singletons. The sample was also reused in another study, on T cells expressing NK-cell markers. That paper states: What made the TCR beta cDNA was 5'RACE template switching with UMIs.

The sequenced sample was CD4+ T cells sorted from PBMCs, obtained 11 to 12 days after vaccination. These receptors originate from a man aged 50 to 60 who received an inactivated influenza vaccine.

This chain's CDR3 is CSGYIGGSGSTDTQYF. CDR3 sequence (DNA): TGCAGTGGTTACATTGGGGGTAGCGGGAGCACAGATACGCAGTATTTT. This rearrangement joins TRBV20-1 to TRBJ2-3; 7 positions agree with TRBD2. V lost 7 bases, J lost 0 bases, and 13 bases stayed unmatched. The CDR3 totals 16 residues. Germline V gene data show CDR1 as DFQATT and CDR2 as SNEGSKA (reference sequence).

This clonotype was recorded a few times. The chain links TRBV20-1 to TRBJ1-2, with D uncertain. The germline V gene encodes CDR1 DFQATT and CDR2 SNEGSKA (reference sequence). The CDR3 totals 13 residues. The CDR3 nucleotides read TGCAGACCCTTCGGGCGGACGAACTATGGCTACACCTTC. The encoded protein is CRPFGRTNYGYTF.

This clonotype was recorded a few times. The V call is TRBV5-4, the J call TRBJ1-2; D is possibly TRBD1 (6 bases). V lost 3 bases to trimming and J lost 1 base, with 16 bases between them. The CDR3 has 16 amino acids. Germline loops: CDR1 SGHNT, CDR2 YYREEE (reference sequence). The DNA of the CDR3 is TGTGCCAGCAGCTCGGCCGACAGGACGCTTAACTATGGCTACACCTTC. Protein: CASSSADRTLNYGYTF.

This clonotype has only a few counts. The chain joins TRBV5-1 to TRBJ2-3; D uncertain. This CDR3 region has 16 residues. V gave up 4 bases and J gave up 0 bases, with 15 bases separating them. CDR1 and CDR2 from the germline V gene are SGHRS and YFSETQ. The CDR3 spells CASSPSGIASTDTQYF. CDR3 coding DNA: TGCGCCAGCAGCCCCTCTGGGATAGCTAGCACAGATACGCAGTATTTT.

The V gene is TRBV14, the J gene TRBJ2-7; perhaps TRBD1 as D (5 bases). CDR3 size: 13 residues. V lost 4 bases and J 3 bases, leaving 10 bases between the germline ends. The V gene's germline CDR1 is SGHDN and CDR2 FVKESK. CDR3 amino acids: CASSRYRFYEQYF. CDR3 coding DNA: TGTGCCAGCAGCCGGTACAGGTTCTACGAGCAGTACTTC.

The V gene is TRBV11-2, the J gene TRBJ1-2, with D hard to call. With 5 bases removed from V and 0 bases from J, the gap between germline ends came to 16 bases. The CDR3 is 16 residues long. The germline V gene has CDR1 SGHAT and CDR2 FQNNGV. CDR3 in DNA: TGTGCCAGCAGCAATTATAAATCCCCCGCTAACTATGGCTACACCTTC. Translating it yields CASSNYKSPANYGYTF. The whole variable domain, filled in from reference TRBV11-2 and TRBJ1-2, reads EAGVAQSPRYKIIEKRQSVAFWCNPISGHATLYWYQQILGQGPKLLIQFQNNGVVDDSQLPKDRFSAERLKGVDSTLKIQPAKLEDSAVYLCASSNYKSPANYGYTFGSGTRLTVV.

This clonotype was detected ten times or more. V usage is TRBV29-1 and J usage is TRBJ1-2, with 7 positions matching TRBD1. CDR3 length equals 13 residues. V shed 6 bases, J shed 4 bases, and the junction held 8 bases outside the gene matches. Germline V lookup: CDR1 SQVTM, CDR2 ANQGSEA. In nucleotides, the CDR3 is TGCAGCGTGCGGGACAGCGATCTCTATGGCTACACCTTC. The encoded protein is CSVRDSDLYGYTF.

This clonotype was picked up a small number of times. This chain joins TRBV29-1 and TRBJ2-2, with a tentative D call TRBD1 (6 bases). Germline lookup yields CDR1 SQVTM and CDR2 ANQGSEA. The V end lost 3 bases, the J end lost 0 bases, and 8 bases lay between the germline ends. CDR3 length: 14 residues. The chain's CDR3 is CSVDGQTNTGELFF. Written as DNA, the CDR3 is TGCAGCGTTGATGGACAGACGAACACCGGGGAGCTGTTTTTT.

The J gene is TRBJ2-6, the V gene TRBV29-1, with TRBD2 matching 12 bases. The CDR3 is 18 amino acids. Germline CDR1 reads SQVTM; CDR2 reads ANQGSEA. Germline trimming cut 1 base from V and 2 bases from J; bases unmatched to any gene: 6. The CDR3 reads CSVEVLTSGSPGANVLTF. CDR3 DNA: TGCAGCGTTGAAGTCTTGACTAGCGGGAGCCCTGGGGCCAACGTCCTGACTTTC.

This clonotype turned up a few times. The CDR3 DNA follows: TGTGCCAGCAGCTTAGGCACAGGGTCGGTCGAGTACTTC. Protein sequence: CASSLGTGSVEYF. The J gene is TRBJ2-7, the V gene TRBV7-2; D is perhaps TRBD1 (6 bases). Germline V CDR1 and CDR2: SGHTA, FQGNSA. This CDR3 is built from 13 residues. The V and J ends lost 1 base and 11 bases respectively, with 15 bases between them.

This clonotype came up a few times. The rearrangement links TRBV4-3 to TRBJ2-3; 13 bases are a match to TRBD2. J was trimmed by 3 bases and V by 3 bases; bases with no gene match: 3. CDR1 LGHNA and CDR2 YSLEER come from the germline V gene. The length of the CDR3 is 16 residues. CDR3 coding DNA: TGCGCCAGCAGCCAGGCGGGACTAGCGGGAACAGATACGCAGTATTTT. Its protein product is CASSQAGLAGTDTQYF.

This clonotype was seen only a few times. The chain combines TRBV7-2 with TRBJ2-7, with 7 nucleotides matching TRBD2. This CDR3 contains 14 residues. V dropped 4 bases and J dropped 3; count of bases not matched to a gene: 6. Germline values: CDR1 SGHTA, CDR2 FQGNSA. In DNA, the CDR3 is TGTGCCAGCAGCTCCGTAGCGGGCCTCTACGAGCAGTACTTC. Its translation: CASSSVAGLYEQYF. The full variable domain, its missing parts supplied by reference TRBV7-2 and TRBJ2-7, is GAGVSQSPSNKVTEKGKDVELRCDPISGHTALYWYRQSLGQGLEFLIYFQGNSAPDKSGLPSDRFSAERTGGSVSTLTIQRTQQEDSAVYLCASSSVAGLYEQYFGPGTRLTVT.

CDR3 nucleotides: TGTGCCAGCAGTTATTGGTCTAGCGGGGTCTCCTACAATGAGCAGTTCTTC. Translated, it gives CASSYWSSGVSYNEQFF. The rearrangement links TRBV6-2 or TRBV6-3 to TRBJ2-1; 9 bases align to TRBD2. Germline V gene sequence: CDR1 MNHEY, CDR2 SVGEGT. The CDR3 has 17 residues. Losses at the gene ends were 3 bases for V and 0 bases for J; bases not matched to a gene: 6.

This rearrangement joins TRBV6-5 to TRBJ2-3; 10 bases align to TRBD2. In germline, CDR1 is MNHEY, CDR2 SVGAGI. The V gene end was trimmed by 2 bases and the J gene end by 7 bases; junction bases not matched to a gene: 9. The CDR3 runs 16 residues. The CDR3 DNA sequence: TGTGCCAGCAGTTACGGCACTAGCGGGGTCACCCATACGCAGTATTTT. Translated, it gives CASSYGTSGVTHTQYF.

This clonotype was observed a few times. V gene TRBV19 combines with J gene TRBJ1-5, with a tentative D call TRBD1 (6 bases). V was cut by 10 bases and J by 4 bases, with 17 bases left in between. The CDR3 contains 14 residues. Germline V gives CDR1 LNHDA, CDR2 SQIVND (reference sequence). In nucleotides, the CDR3 is TGTGCCACCACGCAGCAGGGGACTAATCAGCCCCAGCATTTT. It specifies CATTQQGTNQPQHF.

Only a few counts were recorded for this clonotype. V is TRBV12-3 or TRBV12-4 and J is TRBJ2-7, with 13 nucleotides matching TRBD2. The CDR3 totals 17 residues. The J segment lost 7 bases and the V segment lost 4 bases, leaving 13 bases of the junction unmatched. The CDR3 nucleotides are TGTGCCAGCAGTTCCCCGTGGACTAGCGGGAGATCGAGGGAGCAGTACTTC. Amino acid sequence: CASSSPWTSGRSREQYF.

This clonotype was counted between two and nine times. The gene calls are TRBV12-3 or TRBV12-4 and TRBJ2-5; D not certain. This CDR3 is 15 amino acids long. With 4 bases removed from V and 4 bases from J, the gap between germline ends came to 16 bases. The CDR3 sequence: CASSSGPLNLETQYF. CDR3 sequence (DNA): TGTGCCAGCAGTTCCGGACCCCTGAACCTAGAGACCCAGTACTTC.

The chain is built from TRBV10-3 and TRBJ2-7; 7 bases align to TRBD1. Trimming took 2 bases from V and 4 from J; bases not matched to a gene: 11. The CDR3 sequence is 16 residues long. The V gene's germline CDR1 is ENHRY and CDR2 SYGVKD. The CDR3 bases are TGTGCCATCAGTGAGGACTTAACAGGGGTTGGTTACGAGCAGTACTTC. The encoded protein is CAISEDLTGVGYEQYF.

The chain joins TRBV4-3 to TRBJ1-2, with unresolved D. This CDR3 comprises 13 residues. The V gene lost 0 bases and the J gene lost 5 bases, with 7 bases spanning the gap. CDR1 and CDR2 from the germline V gene are LGHNA and YSLEER. The chain's CDR3 is CASSQDGTYGYTF. CDR3 DNA sequence: TGCGCCAGCAGCCAAGACGGCACGTATGGCTACACCTTC.

This clonotype turned up a few times. This rearrangement joins TRBV25-1 to TRBJ1-2; 10 bases match TRBD1. With 0 bases clipped from V and 4 bases from J, the junction kept 5 bases outside the gene matches. The CDR3 is made up of 16 amino acids. Germline V lookup: CDR1 MGHDK, CDR2 SYGVNS. The CDR3 coding sequence is TGTGCCAGCAGTGAATACGGACAGGGGGACTCCTATGGCTACACCTTC. Translated, it gives CASSEYGQGDSYGYTF.

DNA of the CDR3: TGTGCCATCAGTGAGGCAGAGCGATACACAGATACGCAGTATTTT. It translates to CAISEAERYTDTQYF. This sequence joins TRBV10-3 and TRBJ2-3; D is unclear. The CDR3 extends over 15 amino acids. V lost 2 bases to trimming and J lost 2 bases, with 11 bases between them. In germline, CDR1 is ENHRY, CDR2 SYGVKD.

Here the CDR3 DNA reads TGTGCCAGCACCTATCAACAGGGTGGGTGGGAGACCCAGTACTTC. It is translated as CASTYQQGGWETQYF. The chain links TRBV12-3 or TRBV12-4 to TRBJ2-5; D perhaps matches TRBD1 (6 bases). Between the trimmed V and J ends, which lost 7 bases and 5 bases, there was a span of 20 bases. The CDR3 is 15 residues long.

The rearrangement joins TRBV27 to TRBJ1-6; tentative D call: TRBD1 (5 bases). The CDR3 extends over 15 amino acids. The V end was cut by 0 bases, the J end by 10 bases, with 13 bases between. CDR1 MNHEY and CDR2 SMNVEV come from the germline V gene (reference sequence). The CDR3 protein is CASSLSGQGTSPLHF. CDR3 nucleotide sequence: TGTGCCAGCAGTTTATCGGGGCAGGGTACCTCACCCCTCCACTTT.

The sample holds a few counts of this clonotype. J is TRBJ2-1 and V is TRBV20-1; 7 bases map to TRBD2. This CDR3 region has 17 residues. Looked up from germline, CDR1 is DFQATT and CDR2 is SNEGSKA (reference sequence). After removal of 2 bases from V and 2 bases from J, the junction contained 12 bases not matched to a gene. The CDR3 region is CSARLNSRGGTYNEQFF. DNA of the CDR3: TGCAGTGCTAGACTCAACTCCCGCGGGGGAACCTACAATGAGCAGTTCTTC.

The chain couples TRBV5-1 to TRBJ2-1; D unresolved. The germline V gene encodes CDR1 SGHRS and CDR2 YFSETQ. With 4 bases removed from V and 0 bases from J, the gap between germline ends came to 14 bases. The CDR3 length is 16 residues. CDR3 loop: CASSLMSAASYNEQFF. The CDR3 DNA follows: TGCGCCAGCAGCCTGATGTCGGCAGCCTCCTACAATGAGCAGTTCTTC.

The chain combines TRBV20-1 with TRBJ2-7, with TRBD1 identical over 9 bases. Germline lookup yields CDR1 DFQATT and CDR2 SNEGSKA (reference sequence). The CDR3 contains 15 residues. Trimming cost V 5 bases and J 5 bases; bases outside gene matches: 13. DNA for the CDR3: TGCAGTGCTCACTCGACCGGGACAGGGAGGAACGAGCAGTACTTC. Protein sequence: CSAHSTGTGRNEQYF.

The chain links TRBV4-1 to TRBJ2-7; D not certain. CDR1 is MGHRA, CDR2 YSYEKL, per germline. V was shortened by 0 bases and J by 3 bases, with 6 bases between the two germline ends. CDR3 size: 13 residues. CDR3 sequence: CASSQEPSYEQYF. CDR3 DNA sequence: TGCGCCAGCAGCCAAGAGCCCAGCTACGAGCAGTACTTC.

This clonotype showed up many times. The chain carries TRBV5-1 and TRBJ2-2; TRBD1 might be the D (6 bases). The CDR3 contains 15 residues. Germline CDR1 and CDR2: SGHRS and YFSETQ. The V and J ends lost 0 bases and 4 bases respectively, with 10 bases between them. This CDR3 is CASSLEQGSTGELFF. In DNA form, the CDR3 reads TGCGCCAGCAGCTTGGAGCAGGGGAGCACCGGGGAGCTGTTTTTT.

The rearrangement joins TRBV7-2 to TRBJ1-2, with no clear D. The CDR3 is 14 residues long. Per germline, CDR1 SGHTA and CDR2 FQGNSA. V was shortened by 6 bases and J by 6 bases, with 17 bases between the two germline ends. CDR3 residues: CASRRTPGIDGYTF. The CDR3, as DNA: TGTGCCAGCAGACGGACCCCGGGAATCGATGGCTACACCTTC.

This clonotype was detected ten times or more. The chain has TRBV10-3 and TRBJ2-7, with 11 bases identical to TRBD1. Trimming took 6 bases from V and 4 from J; bases not matched to a gene: 8. CDR3 length: 15 residues. CDR1 and CDR2 from the germline V gene are ENHRY and SYGVKD. The CDR3 region has the DNA TGTGCCATCAGCGCACCGGGACAGGGGGGATACGAGCAGTACTTC. Protein sequence: CAISAPGQGGYEQYF.